The 7 T cell receptor beta chains listed next were all sequenced from one sample in a study of radiation and T cells in renal cell carcinoma (dated by TCRdb to about 2020). The label giving this sample's time point can be read as: baseline pretreatment blood. Per the publication, the treatment or condition label means: 15 Gy SBRT to primary tumor, nephrectomy 4 weeks later. Libraries were constructed by the immunoSEQ multiplex PCR assay. TCRdb obtained this table from immuneACCESS and retained in-frame rearrangements with V and J assigned. These tables miss some clones; where compared with another copy, unresolved V genes account for less than half of the shortfall, and the remainder is unexplained. The sample table contains 120,000 to 150,000 clones; only one count was recorded for 88% of them. The top ten constitute 3.5% to 5% of the sample. Sequenced material: blood, taken from a patient whose treatment included radiotherapy and nephrectomy. The receptor source for this set is a woman between 70 and 85 years old with renal cell carcinoma.

About this clone: The same CDR3 can be traced to other DNA sequences in this sample. V usage is TRBV5-1 and J usage is TRBJ2-7; weak D call: TRBD2 (6 bases). This CDR3 contains 12 residues. V shed 8 bases and J shed 4 bases, with 13 bases lying between them. The germline CDR1 and CDR2 sequences are SGHRS and YFSETQ. CDR3 protein: CASSDGGYEQYF. The CDR3 nucleotides are TGCGCCAGTAGCGACGGGGGTTACGAGCAGTACTTC. The full variable domain, with the rest looked up from reference TRBV5-1 and TRBJ2-7, is KAGVTQTPRYLIKTRGQQVTLSCSPISGHRSVSWYQQTPGQGLQFLFEYFSETQRNKGNFPGRFSGRQFSNSRSEMNVSTLELGDSALYLCASSDGGYEQYFGPGTRLTVT.

For this clone: Different DNA sequences within this sample yield the same CDR3. The chain employs TRBV5-4 and TRBJ2-3, with 7 bases lining up with TRBD1. The CDR3 is 14 amino acids. The trim removed 5 bases at V and 3 bases at J, leaving 6 bases unmatched. CDR1 SGHNT and CDR2 YYREEE come from the germline V gene (reference sequence). The CDR3 nucleotides are TGTGCCAGCAGTCCTGACAGGGCAACAGATACGCAGTATTTT. The encoded protein is CASSPDRATDTQYF.

The count of this clone is one. The rearrangement uses TRBV7-9 and TRBJ2-5; TRBD2 matches at 11 bases. This CDR3 region has 17 residues. Germline V gives CDR1 SEHNR, CDR2 FQNEAQ (reference sequence). The V segment lost 3 bases and the J segment 6 bases; nucleotides outside the gene matches: 12. This CDR3 reads CASSFPPLAGVVKTQYF. CDR3 sequence (DNA): TGTGCCAGCAGCTTCCCCCCACTAGCGGGGGTGGTTAAGACCCAGTACTTC.

This sequence joins TRBV27 and TRBJ1-3; D is perhaps TRBD1 (5 bases). Germline V lookup: CDR1 MNHEY, CDR2 SMNVEV (reference sequence). V was cut by 4 bases and J by 0 bases, with 13 bases left in between. This CDR3 has 16 residues. The CDR3 nucleotides are TGTGCCAGCAGTTCGGGACCACTGAGCTCTGGAAACACCATATATTTT. This sequence encodes CASSSGPLSSGNTIYF.

The V call is TRBV5-6, the J call TRBJ1-6; 8 positions match TRBD1. The germline CDR1 and CDR2 sequences are SGHDT and YYEEEE. The CDR3 consists of 16 residues. V was clipped by 5 bases and J by 5 bases; unmatched bases: 9. The CDR3 loop is CASRPYQGADNSPLHF. The CDR3 nucleotides read TGTGCCAGCAGACCTTATCAGGGGGCGGATAATTCACCCCTCCACTTT.

The count of this clone is one. The V gene is TRBV28, the J gene TRBJ1-1; D uncertain. Germline CDR1 is MDHEN and CDR2 is SYDVKM. The V end lost 5 bases, the J end lost 3 bases, and 13 bases lay between the germline ends. The CDR3 is 14 residues long. In DNA, the CDR3 is TGTGCCAGCAGTCCAACCCACGCCGACACTGAAGCTTTCTTT. Its translation is CASSPTHADTEAFF.

The V call is TRBV14, the J call TRBJ2-2; D is unclear. The CDR3 covers 14 residues. Trimming stripped 3 bases from V and 6 bases from J, with 11 bases between. Germline CDR1 SGHDN, CDR2 FVKESK. CDR3 protein: CASSQALLSGELFF. The CDR3 coding sequence is TGTGCCAGCAGCCAGGCTCTGTTGTCCGGGGAGCTGTTTTTT.